Presented here are 10 T cell receptor beta chains from one specimen sequenced in a study of blood T cell repertoires in COVID-19. This table comes from immunoSEQ multiplex PCR, and its TCRdb copy is limited to in-frame clones, with some not included. The sample lists roughly 250,000 clones, 80% to 90% occurring once. The specimen sequenced was peripheral blood. These receptors were taken from a woman aged 70-85 years with acute or convalescent COVID-19.

This chain links TRBV7-2 with TRBJ2-5; 7 bases align to TRBD2. The CDR3 spans 15 residues. V lost 6 bases and J lost 4; bases outside the gene matches: 11. Germline V gives CDR1 SGHTA, CDR2 FQGNSA. The CDR3 is CASSRRGSGVETQYF. The CDR3, as DNA: TGTGCCAGCAGTCGGCGGGGGTCGGGGGTAGAGACCCAGTACTTC.

The chain recombines TRBV4-1 with TRBJ1-1, with TRBD1 identical over 8 bases. The V gene end was trimmed by 0 bases and the J gene end by 8 bases; junction bases not matched to a gene: 8. The CDR3 runs to 15 residues. Germline V gives CDR1 MGHRA, CDR2 YSYEKL. The CDR3 DNA sequence: TGCGCCAGCAGCCAAGAAATTCGACAGGGGTACGAAGCTTTCTTT. Protein product: CASSQEIRQGYEAFF.

The chain couples TRBV5-6 to TRBJ1-5, with 9 bases fitting TRBD1. Unmatched junction bases numbered 4, after V lost 0 bases and J lost 0 bases. This CDR3 contains 17 residues. Germline V gene sequence: CDR1 SGHDT, CDR2 YYEEEE. CDR3 bases: TGTGCCAGCAGCTTGGCCAGGGACAGGGCTAGCAATCAGCCCCAGCATTTT. This translates into CASSLARDRASNQPQHF.

This chain uses TRBV19 with TRBJ1-2; D is ambiguous. Germline values: CDR1 LNHDA, CDR2 SQIVND (reference sequence). There are 14 residues in the CDR3. V was shortened by 2 bases and J by 4 bases, with 11 bases between the two germline ends. The CDR3, as DNA: TGTGCCAGTAGTATATCAGGAGGACTCTATGGCTACACCTTC. It is translated as CASSISGGLYGYTF.

The chain recombines TRBV27 with TRBJ1-1; D unclear. The CDR3 is 14 amino acids. In germline, CDR1 is MNHEY, CDR2 SMNVEV (reference sequence). Between the trimmed V and J ends, which lost 2 bases and 2 bases, there was a span of 9 bases. The CDR3 DNA reads as TGTGCCAGCAGTTTACGGGTGGGTAACACTGAAGCTTTCTTT. Translated, it gives CASSLRVGNTEAFF.

This clone was seen a handful of times. The chain uses TRBV7-2 and TRBJ1-2; a possible D gene is TRBD1 (6 bases). CDR1 and CDR2 (germline): SGHTA, FQGNSA. V gave up 5 bases and J gave up 4 bases, with 8 bases separating them. This CDR3 spans 12 amino acids. The CDR3 DNA reads TGTGCCAGCAGCCCGGACAGCTATGGCTACACCTTC. Amino acid sequence: CASSPDSYGYTF.

This chain's CDR3 is CASSQENINEQFF. CDR3 DNA: TGTGCCAGCAGCCAAGAAAATATTAATGAGCAGTTCTTC. The V call is TRBV4-2, the J call TRBJ2-1; D unresolved. The CDR3 has 13 residues. CDR1 is LGHNA and CDR2 is YNFKEQ in the germline V gene. Trimming took off 0 bases at V and 7 bases at J, with 7 bases between the two ends.

The V gene is TRBV30, the J gene TRBJ2-7; D possibly corresponds to TRBD2 (6 bases). V was shortened by 2 bases and J by 6 bases, with 14 bases between the two germline ends. Germline values: CDR1 GTSNPN, CDR2 SVGIG (reference sequence). The CDR3 spans 13 residues. The CDR3 DNA reads TGTGCCTGGAGTCGGGCGGGGCTCGGCGAGCAGTACTTC. It specifies CAWSRAGLGEQYF.

The chain recombines TRBV18 with TRBJ2-7; 7 nucleotides align to TRBD1. The germline V gene encodes CDR1 KGHSH and CDR2 LQKENI. V shed 6 bases and J 6 bases; nucleotides not matched to a gene: 8. The CDR3 totals 13 residues. For the CDR3, the DNA is TGTGCCAGCTCCCGAGCGACAGGGTCCGAGCAGTACTTC. Protein product: CASSRATGSEQYF.

This chain uses TRBV6-5 with TRBJ1-1; D is possibly TRBD1 (5 bases). The CDR3 runs 14 residues. The germline gives CDR1 MNHEY, CDR2 SVGAGI. Trimming removed 6 bases at V and 4 bases at J, with 15 bases between. CDR3 residues: CASSRVGGSTEAFF. The CDR3 bases are TGTGCCAGCAGCCGGGTCGGGGGGAGCACTGAAGCTTTCTTT.